This TCR beta chain stems from a study of beta chain features in type 1 diabetes. Background on the study: The study found patients and healthy donors alike in age, gender and cell yields. Overall study results and limits: For type 1 diabetes patients, VDJ junctions showed fewer insertions and more deletions. All four CD4+ subsets from Type 1 diabetes patients carried moderately but significantly shorter TCRB CDR3s.

This clone showed up just a few times. Its antigen is still unknown. Trimming took off 2 bases at V and 4 bases at J, with 14 bases between the two ends. The V gene's germline CDR1 is MNHEY and CDR2 SVGAGI. The CDR3 is made up of 15 amino acids. The isolated RNA, all of it, was reverse transcribed, so expressed TCRB transcripts were what got sequenced. The method was immunoSEQ multiplex PCR; TCRdb's version includes in-frame clones alone and lacks a portion of them. The profile shows hundreds of thousands of clones, around 15% of them singletons. This receptor was identified in a young man in good health. The rearrangement joins TRBV6-5 to TRBJ1-2, with no clear D. The sample comprised naive CD4+ T cells from blood. CDR3 nucleotides: TGTGCCAGCAGTTACCTTTACACGGACGGCTATGGCTACACCTTC. This gives the protein CASSYLYTDGYGYTF.